The source of this T cell receptor (beta chain) is a study of blood T cell repertoires in COVID-19. Study at large: Specimens from acute and convalescent COVID-19 originated in the United States, Italy and Spain. In each case, the material was cDNA or gDNA derived from T cells, B-cell-depleted T cells, or PBMCs.

In the original analysis: Quantification of nucleated cells was approximated via reference gene primer amplification. Profiled with immunoSEQ multiplex PCR; TCRdb holds only in-frame clones, not every one. V, J and clone size are taken as reported in that table, and D and trimming were inferred from the DNA itself. The sample carries 100,000 to 150,000 clones, around four fifths recorded once. This TCR derives from a man in his 60s with acute or convalescent COVID-19. Sequenced material: peripheral blood.

The CDR3 DNA sequence: TGTGCCACCAGCAGAGATGAGCTAGCGGTAGCCAAAAACATTCAGTACTTC. Its protein product is CATSRDELAVAKNIQYF. The rearrangement uses TRBV15 and TRBJ2-4; 7 bases align to TRBD2. Germline V lookup: CDR1 LNHNV, CDR2 YYDKDF (reference sequence). The CDR3 has 17 amino acids. V lost 0 bases to trimming and J lost 0 bases; unmatched junction nucleotides: 5.